These 9 T cell receptor beta chains came from one sample sequenced in a study of shared clonotypes between healthy human individuals (dated by TCRdb to the early 2020s). Library preparation employed the immunoSEQ multiplex PCR assay. This is the immuneACCESS table as TCRdb keeps it, with only in-frame sequences that have V and J called. A part of the clones is gone; compared with another copy, unresolved V genes explain less than half, and the rest is unexplained. Present in this sample are millions of clones, around nine tenths of which were seen just once. The biggest ten clones account for around 0.14% of the sample. Sequenced input: naive CD4+ T cells sorted from blood. Sample cell subset or site, as interpreted from the label and publication: CD45RA+ positively selected. These receptors all come from a young man in good health.

V usage is TRBV5-1 and J usage is TRBJ1-6; 7 positions agree with TRBD1. The CDR3 spans 18 residues. After removal of 3 bases from V and 4 bases from J, the junction contained 13 bases not matched to a gene. Germline values: CDR1 SGHRS, CDR2 YFSETQ. The CDR3 here is CASSSWGQQISYNSPLHF. The CDR3 coding sequence is TGCGCCAGCAGCTCGTGGGGACAGCAAATATCGTATAATTCACCCCTCCACTTT. The full variable domain, completed using reference TRBV5-1 and TRBJ1-6, is KAGVTQTPRYLIKTRGQQVTLSCSPISGHRSVSWYQQTPGQGLQFLFEYFSETQRNKGNFPGRFSGRQFSNSRSEMNVSTLELGDSALYLCASSSWGQQISYNSPLHFGNGTRLTVT.

The rearrangement joins TRBV28 to TRBJ1-2; the match to TRBD1 covers 7 bases. The CDR3 extends over 16 amino acids. The V gene end was trimmed by 6 bases and the J gene end by 3 bases; junction bases not matched to a gene: 13. Germline CDR1 is MDHEN and CDR2 is SYDVKM. The chain's CDR3 is CASSPGKRDRHYGYTF. CDR3 DNA sequence: TGTGCCAGCAGCCCCGGGAAACGGGACAGACACTATGGCTACACCTTC.

This chain links TRBV2 with TRBJ1-4, with D maybe TRBD1 (5 bases). CDR3 length: 13 amino acids. With 7 bases removed from V and 2 bases from J, the gap between germline ends came to 8 bases. CDR1 and CDR2 from the germline V gene are SNHLY and FYNNEI. CDR3 sequence: CASTGYTNEKLFF. For the CDR3, the DNA is TGTGCCAGCACAGGGTACACTAATGAAAAACTGTTTTTT.

J is TRBJ2-1 and V is TRBV18; D call uncertain. The length of the CDR3 is 13 residues. Looked up from germline, CDR1 is KGHSH and CDR2 is LQKENI. Trimming left V 2 bases short and J 9 bases short, with 11 bases between. CDR3 region: CASSPGATGEQFF. CDR3 sequence (DNA): TGTGCCAGCTCACCAGGAGCTACGGGTGAGCAGTTCTTC.

J is TRBJ2-5 and V is TRBV4-1, with 7 bases lining up with TRBD2. CDR1 MGHRA and CDR2 YSYEKL come from the germline V gene. The CDR3 spans 12 residues. J lost 11 bases, V lost 3 bases, and 6 bases had no gene match. The CDR3 DNA follows: TGCGCCAGCAGCCACATCGCGGGGGAGCAGTACTTC. This encodes CASSHIAGEQYF.

This clone was seen at least ten times. V gene TRBV13 combines with J gene TRBJ2-7; no clear D gene. Trimming left V 7 bases short and J 5 bases short, with 12 bases between. From germline, CDR1 is PRHDT and CDR2 FYEKMQ (reference sequence). The CDR3 length is 12 residues. The CDR3 spells CASTLMGNEQYF. As DNA, the CDR3 is TGTGCCAGCACCCTCATGGGAAACGAGCAGTACTTC.

The chain recombines TRBV18 with TRBJ2-5; D unresolved. CDR1 is KGHSH and CDR2 is LQKENI in the germline V gene. The CDR3 extends over 14 amino acids. V shed 2 bases and J shed 5 bases, with 12 bases lying between them. CDR3 sequence reads: CASSPGVATETQYF. In nucleotides, the CDR3 is TGTGCCAGCTCACCAGGTGTGGCTACGGAGACCCAGTACTTC.

J is TRBJ2-7 and V is TRBV25-1; no clear D. The germline V and J ends were trimmed by 4 bases and 7 bases, with 8 bases remaining between them. The CDR3 sequence is 11 residues long. Germline CDR1 is MGHDK and CDR2 is SYGVNS. CDR3 sequence (DNA): TGTGCCAGCAGTGCGACAATAGAGCAGTACTTC. It translates to CASSATIEQYF.

The V call is TRBV11-2, the J call TRBJ2-7, with 9 positions matching TRBD2. V trimming: 5 bases; J trimming: 5 bases; junction bases outside the gene matches: 10. The CDR3 covers 15 residues. Germline CDR1 SGHAT, CDR2 FQNNGV. The CDR3 loop is CASSALSGSSHEQYF. CDR3 nucleotides: TGTGCCAGCAGCGCCCTTAGCGGGAGTTCCCACGAGCAGTACTTC.